This record looks at one TCR beta chain sequence and its context. The data stem from a study of control samples from healthy donors and cancer patients. Method: immunoSEQ multiplex PCR; TCRdb's copy keeps in-frame clones and lacks some. The sample has 170,000 or so clones; 90% to 95% are singletons. J lost 10 bases, V lost 0 bases, and 11 bases had no gene match. The CDR3 contains 17 residues. Per germline, CDR1 MNHNS and CDR2 SASEGT. The specimen sequenced was blood. The source is a woman aged 18 to 35 in good health. V is TRBV6-1 and J is TRBJ1-6; 8 bases align to TRBD1. The chain's CDR3 is CASSEAPPGQGGSPLHF. The CDR3 DNA reads TGTGCCAGCAGTGAAGCACCCCCCGGACAGGGCGGGTCACCCCTCCACTTT.